The 16 T cell receptor beta chains below were found in one sample sequenced in a study of T cell changes during pregnancy in multiple sclerosis. Sequencing was performed with immunoSEQ multiplex PCR; in TCRdb, only in-frame clones are kept and a portion is missing. Among roughly 41,000 clones listed, roughly nine tenths were seen once. This material consisted of CD4+ T cells from peripheral blood mononuclear cells, taken in the first trimester of pregnancy. The receptor source for this set is a female donor with multiple sclerosis, enrolled in a pregnancy study.

This rearrangement joins TRBV5-1 to TRBJ2-5; the match to TRBD1 covers 9 bases. The V gene end was trimmed by 0 bases and the J gene end by 5 bases; junction bases not matched to a gene: 5. This CDR3 is 15 amino acids long. Germline values: CDR1 SGHRS, CDR2 YFSETQ. The CDR3 DNA follows: TGCGCCAGCAGCTTGGGGGGACAGGGCTACGAGACCCAGTACTTC. This encodes CASSLGGQGYETQYF.

In this sample, this clone turned up a few times. V gene TRBV4-1 combines with J gene TRBJ2-1; 12 bases fit TRBD2. The trim removed 1 base at V and 7 bases at J, leaving 2 bases unmatched. CDR3 length: 15 amino acids. Germline V lookup: CDR1 MGHRA, CDR2 YSYEKL. CDR3 DNA: TGCGCCAGCAGCCAAGTGACTAGCGGGAGTAATGAGCAGTTCTTC. Translated: CASSQVTSGSNEQFF.

The V and J genes are TRBV5-1 and TRBJ2-1, with D perhaps matching TRBD2 (5 bases). The CDR3 runs to 13 residues. Germline CDR1 reads SGHRS; CDR2 reads YFSETQ. Between the trimmed V and J ends, which lost 4 bases and 12 bases, there was a span of 17 bases. DNA for the CDR3: TGCGCCAGCAGCACGAATTTGGACTCCGGGCAGTTCTTC. Amino acids: CASSTNLDSGQFF.

The rearrangement links TRBV2 to TRBJ1-1, with D unclear. Germline lookup yields CDR1 SNHLY and CDR2 FYNNEI. The V gene lost 7 bases and the J gene lost 7 bases, with 16 bases spanning the gap. This CDR3 region has 13 residues. The CDR3 reads CASTLKMRIEAFF. Here the CDR3 DNA reads TGTGCCAGCACCTTAAAAATGCGGATTGAAGCTTTCTTT.

The genes are TRBV7-2 and TRBJ2-5; 10 bases are a match to TRBD2. Per the germline V gene, CDR1 is SGHTA and CDR2 is FQGNSA. CDR3 length: 13 residues. The ends lost 4 bases at V and 5 bases at J; junction bases unmatched: 1. In DNA form, the CDR3 reads TGTGCCAGCAGCTCGACTAGCGGGGAGACCCAGTACTTC. It is translated as CASSSTSGETQYF.

This rearrangement joins TRBV6-6 to TRBJ2-1, with D possibly TRBD2 on 6 matching bases. Trimming pared 0 bases from V and 10 bases from J, leaving 16 bases between. CDR3 length equals 15 residues. The V gene's germline CDR1 is MNHNY and CDR2 SVGAGI (reference sequence). Written as DNA, the CDR3 is TGTGCCAGCAGTTACTCGGTAGGGAGGCGGAGGGAGCAGTTCTTC. It encodes CASSYSVGRRREQFF.

The V gene is TRBV28, the J gene TRBJ2-5; TRBD1 aligns across 9 bases. The V segment lost 5 bases and the J segment 2 bases; nucleotides outside the gene matches: 9. CDR1 MDHEN and CDR2 SYDVKM come from the germline V gene. This CDR3 has 16 amino acids. The CDR3 DNA reads as TGTGCCAGCAGTGTGACCGGGACAGGGTTACAAGAGACCCAGTACTTC. Protein sequence: CASSVTGTGLQETQYF. Looking up the rest from reference TRBV28 and TRBJ2-5 gives the full variable domain: DVKVTQSSRYLVKRTGEKVFLECVQDMDHENMFWYRQDPGLGLRLIYFSYDVKMKEKGDIPEGYSVSREKKERFSLILESASTNQTSMYLCASSVTGTGLQETQYFGPGTRLLVL.

The chain employs TRBV10-2 and TRBJ2-7, with a tentative D call TRBD1 (5 bases). V dropped 0 bases and J dropped 3 bases, with 12 bases sitting between them. Germline lookup yields CDR1 WSHSY and CDR2 SAAADI. The CDR3 consists of 15 residues. The CDR3 DNA follows: TGCGCCAGCAGTGAGTCAGGGGCGGATTACTACGAGCAGTACTTC. It is translated as CASSESGADYYEQYF.

The genes are TRBV27 and TRBJ2-1, with 9 nucleotides matching TRBD2. The CDR3 extends over 15 amino acids. Germline assignment: CDR1 MNHEY and CDR2 SMNVEV (reference sequence). After removal of 5 bases from V and 8 bases from J, the junction contained 10 bases not matched to a gene. The CDR3 bases are TGTGCCAGCAGTCGACCGGGACTAGCATCCGATGAGCAGTTCTTC. The encoded protein is CASSRPGLASDEQFF.

This chain connects TRBV9 to TRBJ2-2; the match to TRBD1 covers 8 bases. V trimming: 1 base; J trimming: 4 bases; junction bases outside the gene matches: 3. CDR3 size: 15 residues. Germline CDR1 is SGDLS and CDR2 is YYNGEE. CDR3 sequence (DNA): TGTGCCAGCAGCGTATCAGGGGGCGTCACCGGGGAGCTGTTTTTT. Its translation is CASSVSGGVTGELFF.

The V gene is TRBV6-5, the J gene TRBJ1-1, with 7 bases fitting TRBD1. Trimming removed 5 bases from V and 1 base from J; junction bases left unmatched: 7. The CDR3 is 15 residues long. Per germline, CDR1 MNHEY and CDR2 SVGAGI. DNA of the CDR3: TGTGCCAGCAGTCTAGGGACAGCCCAGAACACTGAAGCTTTCTTT. It translates to CASSLGTAQNTEAFF.

The J gene is TRBJ1-3, the V gene TRBV7-2; 8 bases fit TRBD1. With 5 bases clipped from V and 4 bases from J, the junction kept 7 bases outside the gene matches. CDR3 size: 15 residues. Germline V gene data show CDR1 as SGHTA and CDR2 as FQGNSA. CDR3 protein: CASSPQGARGNTIYF. The DNA for the CDR3 is TGTGCCAGCAGCCCTCAGGGGGCGCGAGGAAACACCATATATTTT. The whole variable domain, filled in from reference TRBV7-2 and TRBJ1-3, reads GAGVSQSPSNKVTEKGKDVELRCDPISGHTALYWYRQSLGQGLEFLIYFQGNSAPDKSGLPSDRFSAERTGGSVSTLTIQRTQQEDSAVYLCASSPQGARGNTIYFGEGSWLTVV.

V gene TRBV28 combines with J gene TRBJ2-2; TRBD2 matches at 14 bases. Unmatched junction bases numbered 11, after V lost 5 bases and J lost 3 bases. The germline V gene has CDR1 MDHEN and CDR2 SYDVKM. The CDR3 contains 19 residues. As DNA, the CDR3 is TGTGCCAGCAGTCCGGGACTAGCGGGAGTTCTGGCGGACACCGGGGAGCTGTTTTTT. This gives the protein CASSPGLAGVLADTGELFF.

The chain is built from TRBV5-4 and TRBJ2-1; D is perhaps TRBD1 (6 bases). The CDR3 runs to 17 residues. Trimming took off 1 base at V and 8 bases at J, with 22 bases between the two ends. Germline V gene lookup returns CDR1 SGHNT and CDR2 YYREEE (reference sequence). The CDR3 region has the DNA TGTGCCAGCAGCTTGATGTCCGGGACACAACCGAGGGATGAGCAGTTCTTC. The encoded protein is CASSLMSGTQPRDEQFF.

The chain links TRBV5-1 to TRBJ2-7; perhaps TRBD2 as D (5 bases). Trimming left V 4 bases short and J 1 base short, with 9 bases between. The CDR3 spans 13 residues. Germline CDR1 is SGHRS and CDR2 is YFSETQ. The CDR3 sequence: CASSLGRSYEQYF. The CDR3 coding sequence is TGCGCCAGCAGCCTTGGGAGATCCTACGAGCAGTACTTC.

The sample holds one count of this clone. V gene TRBV30 combines with J gene TRBJ2-1; 12 positions agree with TRBD2. The CDR3 has 13 residues. From germline, CDR1 is GTSNPN and CDR2 SVGIG (reference sequence). V lost 5 bases to trimming and J lost 4 bases; unmatched junction nucleotides: 0. Here the CDR3 reads CAWGLAGYNEQFF. CDR3 in DNA: TGTGCCTGGGGACTAGCGGGATACAATGAGCAGTTCTTC.